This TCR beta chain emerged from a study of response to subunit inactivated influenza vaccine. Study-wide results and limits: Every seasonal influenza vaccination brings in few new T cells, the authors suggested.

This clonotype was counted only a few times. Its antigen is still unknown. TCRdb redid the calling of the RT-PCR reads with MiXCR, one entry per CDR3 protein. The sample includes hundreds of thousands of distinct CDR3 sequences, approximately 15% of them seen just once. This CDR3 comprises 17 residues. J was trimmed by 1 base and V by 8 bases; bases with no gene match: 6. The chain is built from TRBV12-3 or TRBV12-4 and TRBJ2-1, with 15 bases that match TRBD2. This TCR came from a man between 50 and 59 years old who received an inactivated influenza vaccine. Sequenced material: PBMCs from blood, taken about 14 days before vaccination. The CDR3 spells CASQRGLAGGSYNEQFF. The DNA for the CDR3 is TGTGCCAGCCAAAGGGGACTAGCGGGGGGATCCTACAATGAGCAGTTCTTC.